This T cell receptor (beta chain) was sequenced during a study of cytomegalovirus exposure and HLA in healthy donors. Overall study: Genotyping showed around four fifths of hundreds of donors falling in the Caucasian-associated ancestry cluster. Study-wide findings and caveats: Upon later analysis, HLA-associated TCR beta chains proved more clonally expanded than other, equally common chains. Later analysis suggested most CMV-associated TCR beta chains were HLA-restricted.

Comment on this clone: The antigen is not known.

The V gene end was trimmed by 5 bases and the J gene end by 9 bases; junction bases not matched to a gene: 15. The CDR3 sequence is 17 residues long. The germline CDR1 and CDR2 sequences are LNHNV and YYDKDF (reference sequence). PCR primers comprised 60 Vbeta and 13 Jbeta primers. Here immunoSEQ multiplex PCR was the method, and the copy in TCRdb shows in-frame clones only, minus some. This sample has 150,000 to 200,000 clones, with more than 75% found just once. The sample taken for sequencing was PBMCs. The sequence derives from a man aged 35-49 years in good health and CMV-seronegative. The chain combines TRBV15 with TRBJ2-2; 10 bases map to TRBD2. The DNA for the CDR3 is TGTGCCACCAGCTTACGACCGAAGCGGGAGGGCCGCAGGGAGCTGTTTTTT. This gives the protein CATSLRPKREGRRELFF.